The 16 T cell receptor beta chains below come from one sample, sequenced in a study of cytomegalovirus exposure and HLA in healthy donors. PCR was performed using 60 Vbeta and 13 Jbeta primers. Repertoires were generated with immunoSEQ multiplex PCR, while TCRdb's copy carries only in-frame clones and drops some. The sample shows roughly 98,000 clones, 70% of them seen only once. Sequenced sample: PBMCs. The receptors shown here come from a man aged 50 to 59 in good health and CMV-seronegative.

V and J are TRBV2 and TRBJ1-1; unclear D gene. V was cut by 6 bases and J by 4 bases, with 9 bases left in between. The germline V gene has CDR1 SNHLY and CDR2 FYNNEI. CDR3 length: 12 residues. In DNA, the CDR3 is TGTGCCAGCAGCCCGTTAGTCACTGAAGCTTTCTTT. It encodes CASSPLVTEAFF.

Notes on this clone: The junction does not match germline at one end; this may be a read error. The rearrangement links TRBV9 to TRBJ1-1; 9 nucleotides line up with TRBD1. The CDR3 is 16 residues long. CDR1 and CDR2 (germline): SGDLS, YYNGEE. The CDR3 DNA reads TGTGCCAGCGGCGTAGAGGGTGGGGGACAGGGCACTGAAGCTTTCTTT. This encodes CASGVEGGGQGTEAFF.

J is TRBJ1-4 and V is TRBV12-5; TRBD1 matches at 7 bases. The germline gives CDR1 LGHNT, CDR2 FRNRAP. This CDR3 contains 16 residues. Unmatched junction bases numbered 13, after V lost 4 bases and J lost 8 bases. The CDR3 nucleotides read TGTGCTAGTGGTTCGGGACCGACAGGGAGAAAGGAAAAACTGTTTTTT. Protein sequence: CASGSGPTGRKEKLFF.

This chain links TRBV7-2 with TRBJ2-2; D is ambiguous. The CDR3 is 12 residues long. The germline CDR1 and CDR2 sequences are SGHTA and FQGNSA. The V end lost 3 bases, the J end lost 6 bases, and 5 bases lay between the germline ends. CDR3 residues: CASSFGAGELFF. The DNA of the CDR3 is TGTGCCAGCAGCTTCGGTGCCGGGGAGCTGTTTTTT.

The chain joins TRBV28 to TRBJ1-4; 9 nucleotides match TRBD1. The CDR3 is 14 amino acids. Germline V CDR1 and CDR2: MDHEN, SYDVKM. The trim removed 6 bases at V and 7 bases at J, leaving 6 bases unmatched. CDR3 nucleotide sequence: TGTGCCAGCAGCGAACAGGGGGCTAGTGAAAAACTGTTTTTT. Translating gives CASSEQGASEKLFF.

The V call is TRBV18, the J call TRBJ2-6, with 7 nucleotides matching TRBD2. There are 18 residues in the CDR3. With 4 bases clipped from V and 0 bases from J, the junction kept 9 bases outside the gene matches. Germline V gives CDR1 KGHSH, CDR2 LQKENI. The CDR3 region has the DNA TGTGCCAGCTCACAGGCGGGCGGGGGAAGCTCTGGGGCCAACGTCCTGACTTTC. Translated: CASSQAGGGSSGANVLTF.

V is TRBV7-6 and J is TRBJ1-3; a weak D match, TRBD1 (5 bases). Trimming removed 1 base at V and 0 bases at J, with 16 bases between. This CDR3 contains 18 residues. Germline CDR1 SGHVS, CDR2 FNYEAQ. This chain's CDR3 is CASSLEAHGALSGNTIYF. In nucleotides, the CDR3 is TGTGCCAGCAGCTTAGAGGCTCATGGGGCACTCTCTGGAAACACCATATATTTT.

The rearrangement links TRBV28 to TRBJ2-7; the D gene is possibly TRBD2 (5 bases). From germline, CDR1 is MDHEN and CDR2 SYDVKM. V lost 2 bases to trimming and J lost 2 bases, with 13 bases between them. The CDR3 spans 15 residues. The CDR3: CASSLTTLATYEQYF. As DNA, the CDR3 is TGTGCCAGCAGTTTAACAACGCTAGCAACCTACGAGCAGTACTTC.

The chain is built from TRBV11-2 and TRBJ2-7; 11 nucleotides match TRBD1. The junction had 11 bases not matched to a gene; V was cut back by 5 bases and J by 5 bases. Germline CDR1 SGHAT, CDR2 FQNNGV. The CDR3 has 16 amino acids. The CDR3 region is CASSGRDRGSQNEQYF. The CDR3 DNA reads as TGTGCCAGCAGCGGTCGGGACAGGGGGTCACAAAACGAGCAGTACTTC.

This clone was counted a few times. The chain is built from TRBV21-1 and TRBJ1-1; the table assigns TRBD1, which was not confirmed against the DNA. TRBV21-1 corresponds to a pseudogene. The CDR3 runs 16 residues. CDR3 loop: CASSNSPWLGVGEAFF. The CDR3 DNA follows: TGTGCCAGCAGCAATTCACCATGGTTAGGGGTGGGCGAAGCTTTCTTT.

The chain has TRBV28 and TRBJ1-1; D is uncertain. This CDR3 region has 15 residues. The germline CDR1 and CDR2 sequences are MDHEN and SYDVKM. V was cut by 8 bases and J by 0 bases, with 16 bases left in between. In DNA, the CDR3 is TGTGCCAGCCTGAACGTGAGGCCCATGAACACTGAAGCTTTCTTT. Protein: CASLNVRPMNTEAFF.

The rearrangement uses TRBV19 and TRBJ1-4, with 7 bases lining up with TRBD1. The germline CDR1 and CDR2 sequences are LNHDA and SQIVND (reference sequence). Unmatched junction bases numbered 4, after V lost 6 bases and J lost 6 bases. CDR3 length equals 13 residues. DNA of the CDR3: TGTGCCAGTAGCCGTGGACAGGATGAAAAACTGTTTTTT. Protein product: CASSRGQDEKLFF.

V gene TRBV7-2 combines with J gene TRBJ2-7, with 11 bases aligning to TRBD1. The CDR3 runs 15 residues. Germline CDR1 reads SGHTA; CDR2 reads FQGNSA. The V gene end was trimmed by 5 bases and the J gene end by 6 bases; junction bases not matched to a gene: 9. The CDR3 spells CASSPPRTGGREQYF. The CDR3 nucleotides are TGTGCCAGCAGCCCCCCGAGGACAGGGGGCCGCGAGCAGTACTTC.

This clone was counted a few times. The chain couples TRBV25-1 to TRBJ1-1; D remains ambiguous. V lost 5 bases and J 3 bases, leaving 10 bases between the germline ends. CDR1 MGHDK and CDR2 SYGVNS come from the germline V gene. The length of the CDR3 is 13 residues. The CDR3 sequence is CASSRRDYTEAFF. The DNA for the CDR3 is TGTGCCAGCAGTAGGAGGGATTACACTGAAGCTTTCTTT.

The CDR3 DNA reads as TGTGCCAGTAGTAGGGGCTACGAGCAGTACTTC. As protein: CASSRGYEQYF. This chain links TRBV19 with TRBJ2-5; D is ambiguous. Matching the DNA end better, TRBJ2-7 makes the J call doubtful. CDR1 is LNHDA and CDR2 is SQIVND in the germline V gene (reference sequence). This CDR3 comprises 11 residues.

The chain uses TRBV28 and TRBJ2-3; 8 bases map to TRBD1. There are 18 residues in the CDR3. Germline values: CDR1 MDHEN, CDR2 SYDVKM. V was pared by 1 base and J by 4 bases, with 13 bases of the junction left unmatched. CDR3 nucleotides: TGTGCCAGCAGTTTATTCCGACAGGGGCCGAGGACCCCAGATACGCAGTATTTT. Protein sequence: CASSLFRQGPRTPDTQYF.